One and the same sample provided the 8 T cell receptor beta chains below, sequenced in a study of CD8 T cells in ankylosing spondylitis. Using its own MiXCR run on the 5' RACE reads, TCRdb lists one record per CDR3 protein. The data hold about 88,000 distinct CDR3 sequences, with 27% observed a single time. Sequenced material: blood, either unsorted or a sorted T cell fraction (not recorded which). The receptors come from a male donor with ankylosing spondylitis or in good health (not recorded which).

This clonotype was observed a few times. This chain links TRBV6-1 with TRBJ2-7; the D is unclear. V gave up 6 bases and J gave up 1 base, with 13 bases separating them. Germline CDR1 is MNHNS and CDR2 is SASEGT. The CDR3 contains 14 residues. The CDR3 sequence: CASRQLAFSYEQYV. As DNA, the CDR3 is TGTGCCAGCAGGCAACTCGCGTTTTCCTACGAGCAGTACGTC.

This clonotype was detected ten times or more. The CDR3 DNA sequence: TGCAGTGCTACTCGTCGGGAGCCCCACTCCTACGAGCAGTACTTC. Protein: CSATRREPHSYEQYF. This chain links TRBV20-1 with TRBJ2-7; possible D gene TRBD2, 6 bases. The CDR3 is 15 residues long. The V gene lost 4 bases and the J gene lost 0 bases, with 16 bases spanning the gap. The V gene's germline CDR1 is DFQATT and CDR2 SNEGSKA (reference sequence).

The chain has TRBV7-9 and TRBJ2-3; D is ambiguous. Deletions cut 3 bases from V and 3 bases from J, with 10 bases between. The CDR3 contains 14 residues. The germline V gene has CDR1 SEHNR and CDR2 FQNEAQ (reference sequence). Here the CDR3 reads CASSFTKGTDTQYF. CDR3 sequence (DNA): TGTGCCAGCAGCTTCACAAAAGGAACAGATACGCAGTATTTT. Based on the CDR3 plus reference TRBV7-9 and TRBJ2-3, the full variable domain is DTGVSQNPRHKITKRGQNVTFRCDPISEHNRLYWYRQTLGQGPEFLTYFQNEAQLEKSRLLSDRFSAERPKGSFSTLEIQRTEQGDSAMYLCASSFTKGTDTQYFGPGTRLTVL.

This sequence joins TRBV7-3 and TRBJ1-2, with 9 bases lining up with TRBD1. After removal of 6 bases from V and 3 bases from J, the junction contained 14 bases not matched to a gene. This CDR3 has 17 amino acids. Germline CDR1 reads SGHTA; CDR2 reads FQGTGA. For the CDR3, the DNA is TGTGCCAGCAGTCGATACCGGGACAGGGCTGCTGACTATGGCTACACCTTC. Its translation is CASSRYRDRAADYGYTF.

This clonotype came up once. The chain uses TRBV2 and TRBJ2-5; TRBD2 matches at 11 bases. CDR3 length equals 15 residues. V lost 5 bases, J lost 7 bases, and 9 bases stayed unmatched. The germline gives CDR1 SNHLY, CDR2 FYNNEI. The CDR3 spells CASSPTSGAMGTQYF. The CDR3 DNA is TGTGCCAGCAGTCCGACTAGCGGGGCGATGGGGACCCAGTACTTC.

The chain couples TRBV28 to TRBJ2-3; D may be TRBD1 or TRBD2 (6 bases each). This CDR3 spans 14 amino acids. Trimming removed 3 bases at V and 5 bases at J, with 12 bases between. CDR1 and CDR2 (germline): MDHEN, SYDVKM. DNA for the CDR3: TGTGCCAGCAGTTTTTCGGGGGCGCGAGATACGCAGTATTTT. Translated: CASSFSGARDTQYF.

The chain is built from TRBV9 and TRBJ1-2, with D uncertain. From germline, CDR1 is SGDLS and CDR2 YYNGEE. The CDR3 has 10 residues. V gave up 3 bases and J gave up 5 bases, with 2 bases separating them. The CDR3 region is CASSGYGYTF. The CDR3 DNA follows: TGTGCCAGCAGCGGGTATGGCTACACCTTC.

The chain combines TRBV6-1 with TRBJ2-1; 10 nucleotides align to TRBD2. V shed 6 bases and J 0 bases; nucleotides not matched to a gene: 11. The CDR3 length is 18 residues. Per germline, CDR1 MNHNS and CDR2 SASEGT. The CDR3, as DNA: TGTGCCAGCAGACCCACTAGCGGGGTGCCTAGCTCCTACAATGAGCAGTTCTTC. As protein: CASRPTSGVPSSYNEQFF.